One and the same sample provided the 18 T cell receptor beta chains below, sequenced in a study of regulatory T cells in long-lasting Graves disease. As for time point: newly diagnosed GD, antithyroid drugs for less than 3 months. RNA extracted from PBMCs served as the sequencing template. Arm-PCR of CDR3 regions and iRepertoire HTBI primers were the basis on which TCR beta libraries were built. Via MiXCR, TCRdb re-called the multiplex PCR reads, giving one row per CDR3 protein. The sample comprises approximately 540,000 distinct CDR3 sequences, around 12% of which are singletons, and about 8.9% rests with the top ten. These data were likewise used in another study, on T cells in Graves' hyperthyroidism and ophthalmopathy.

Sequencing was performed on peripheral blood mononuclear cells (PBMCs), taken at new diagnosis, from a patient treated with antithyroid drugs. Source of these receptors: a woman in her thirties with Graves disease.

Many counts were recorded for this clonotype. The chain joins TRBV7-8 to TRBJ2-7; the D is unclear. The germline gives CDR1 SGHVS, CDR2 FQNEAQ. CDR3 length equals 14 residues. The V gene lost 1 base and the J gene lost 2 bases, with 9 bases spanning the gap. The CDR3 reads CASSLGWRTYEQYF. The CDR3 coding sequence is TGTGCCAGCAGCTTAGGGTGGCGTACCTACGAGCAGTACTTC. Based on the CDR3 plus reference TRBV7-8 and TRBJ2-7, the full variable domain is GAGVSQSPRYKVAKRGQDVALRCDPISGHVSLFWYQQALGQGPEFLTYFQNEAQLDKSGLPSDRFFAERPEGSVSTLKIQRTQQEDSAVYLCASSLGWRTYEQYFGPGTRLTVT.

This clonotype occurred a few times. This CDR3 is CASRKTGSTDTQYF. As DNA, the CDR3 is TGTGCCAGCAGAAAGACAGGGTCCACGGATACGCAGTATTTT. The rearrangement uses TRBV5-4 and TRBJ2-3, with 7 positions matching TRBD1. CDR1 and CDR2 from the germline V gene are SGHNT and YYREEE (reference sequence). The CDR3 is made up of 14 amino acids. V trimming: 5 bases; J trimming: 6 bases; junction bases outside the gene matches: 9.

The chain links TRBV7-9 to TRBJ1-1, with D hard to call. V lost 1 base, J lost 5 bases, and 8 bases lay in between. The germline CDR1 and CDR2 sequences are SEHNR and FQNEAQ (reference sequence). This CDR3 is 13 amino acids long. The CDR3 DNA is TGTGCCAGCAGCTTAGATGGGTGGACTGAAGCTTTCTTT. Its protein product is CASSLDGWTEAFF.

This clonotype came up many times. The chain is built from TRBV12-3 or TRBV12-4 and TRBJ2-2; 9 bases match TRBD1. V shed 6 bases, J shed 7 bases, and the junction held 6 bases outside the gene matches. The CDR3 sequence is 14 residues long. The CDR3 region is CASRKQGAGGELFF. In nucleotides, the CDR3 is TGTGCCAGCAGGAAACAGGGGGCAGGCGGGGAGCTGTTTTTT.

This clonotype was seen ten or more times. This chain links TRBV27 with TRBJ1-2; TRBD1 agrees at 7 bases. Germline CDR1 reads MNHEY; CDR2 reads SMNVEV (reference sequence). The CDR3 runs 13 residues. The ends lost 4 bases at V and 6 bases at J; junction bases unmatched: 5. Here the CDR3 DNA reads TGTGCCAGCAGTTATCAGGGGGAAGATGGCTACACCTTC. Translating it yields CASSYQGEDGYTF.

This clonotype was seen ten or more times. The chain links TRBV2 to TRBJ1-4; D is possibly TRBD1 (5 bases). Deletions cut 7 bases from V and 8 bases from J, with 14 bases between. Looked up from germline, CDR1 is SNHLY and CDR2 is FYNNEI. This CDR3 has 13 residues. CDR3 region: CASKTRGTEKLFF. Written as DNA, the CDR3 is TGTGCCAGCAAGACGCGGGGGACGGAAAAACTGTTTTTT.

In this sample, this clonotype turned up many times. The V gene is TRBV6-2 or TRBV6-3, the J gene TRBJ2-3; D possibly corresponds to TRBD2 (6 bases). The V gene's germline CDR1 is MNHEY and CDR2 SVGEGT. V was shortened by 2 bases and J by 5 bases, with 11 bases between the two germline ends. This CDR3 is 14 amino acids long. CDR3 bases: TGTGCCAGCAGTTACAGGGCTAGCGTAGATACGCAGTATTTT. Amino acids: CASSYRASVDTQYF.

This clonotype was detected many times. The J gene is TRBJ1-1, the V gene TRBV19; 10 nucleotides agree with TRBD1. CDR3 length equals 14 residues. V trimming: 9 bases; J trimming: 5 bases; junction bases outside the gene matches: 9. Germline assignment: CDR1 LNHDA and CDR2 SQIVND (reference sequence). This CDR3 is CASAGGQGLTEAFF. The CDR3 nucleotides are TGTGCCAGCGCGGGGGGACAGGGGCTGACTGAAGCTTTCTTT.

This clonotype was seen many times. J is TRBJ2-7 and V is TRBV3-1; weak D call: TRBD2 (5 bases). The CDR3 runs 14 residues. Germline lookup yields CDR1 LGHDT and CDR2 YNNKEL (reference sequence). The V end lost 4 bases, the J end lost 3 bases, and 13 bases lay between the germline ends. CDR3 in DNA: TGTGCCAGCAGCCCGGACGGAGGTAGCTACGAGCAGTACTTC. This codes for CASSPDGGSYEQYF.

This clonotype has at least ten counts. This chain uses TRBV28 with TRBJ1-1; TRBD1 matches at 7 bases. Per the germline V gene, CDR1 is MDHEN and CDR2 is SYDVKM. This CDR3 region has 16 residues. Germline trimming cut 3 bases from V and 2 bases from J; bases unmatched to any gene: 9. The CDR3 sequence: CASSLFTGVSNTEAFF. The CDR3, as DNA: TGTGCCAGCAGTTTGTTCACAGGGGTGTCAAACACTGAAGCTTTCTTT.

This clonotype was counted a few times. A clone one base away is much larger, so this may be a read error. Lacking the conserved final phenylalanine or tryptophan, this CDR3 likely reflects a read error. This chain uses TRBV20-1 with TRBJ2-5, with 10 bases identical to TRBD2. V trimming: 6 bases; J trimming: 0 bases; junction bases outside the gene matches: 13. Germline lookup yields CDR1 DFQATT and CDR2 SNEGSKA (reference sequence). CDR3 length: 17 amino acids. Written as DNA, the CDR3 is TGCAGTGCCCACTCGCCCAGTAGCGGGAGGAACCAAGAGACCCAGTACATC. Translation: CSAHSPSSGRNQETQYI.

This clonotype has more than one count but fewer than ten. The chain combines TRBV9 with TRBJ2-1, with no clear D. Trimming stripped 1 base from V and 8 bases from J, with 4 bases between. This CDR3 region has 11 residues. Germline V gene sequence: CDR1 SGDLS, CDR2 YYNGEE. The CDR3: CASSVTDEQFF. As DNA, the CDR3 is TGTGCCAGCAGCGTAACCGATGAGCAGTTCTTC.

The chain is built from TRBV12-3 or TRBV12-4 and TRBJ2-3; possibly TRBD2 for D (5 bases). This CDR3 has 15 amino acids. V was shortened by 2 bases and J by 0 bases, with 9 bases between the two germline ends. This CDR3 is CASSLRTFSTDTQYF. The CDR3 DNA is TGTGCCAGCAGTTTAAGGACTTTCAGCACAGATACGCAGTATTTT.

This clonotype was seen a handful of times. The rearrangement links TRBV20-1 to TRBJ2-1, with TRBD2 identical over 7 bases. V was clipped by 0 bases and J by 0 bases; unmatched bases: 11. The CDR3 consists of 18 residues. Germline CDR1 is DFQATT and CDR2 is SNEGSKA (reference sequence). The CDR3 region is CSARDSTGTTSSYNEQFF. The CDR3, as DNA: TGCAGTGCTAGAGACTCCACCGGGACTACAAGCTCCTACAATGAGCAGTTCTTC.

This clonotype was counted ten times or more. Mismatch with germline at one junction end may stem from a read error. The CDR3 is CASSFGQQETQYF. CDR3 sequence (DNA): TGTGCCAGCAGCTTTGGACAGCAAGAGACCCAGTACTTC. This chain uses TRBV5-1 with TRBJ2-5; D perhaps matches TRBD1 (6 bases). CDR1 is SGHRS, CDR2 YFSETQ, per germline. The CDR3 is 13 amino acids.

This clonotype was picked up many times. The chain combines TRBV5-6 with TRBJ2-3, with 9 bases identical to TRBD2. Germline V gene sequence: CDR1 SGHDT, CDR2 YYEEEE. The CDR3 is 16 residues long. The junction had 5 bases not matched to a gene; V was cut back by 0 bases and J by 3 bases. Here the CDR3 reads CASSLGAGGPTDTQYF. Written as DNA, the CDR3 is TGTGCCAGCAGCTTGGGGGCGGGAGGGCCGACAGATACGCAGTATTTT. Combining the CDR3 with reference TRBV5-6 and TRBJ2-3 gives the whole variable domain DAGVTQSPTHLIKTRGQQVTLRCSPKSGHDTVSWYQQALGQGPQFIFQYYEEEERQRGNFPDRFSGHQFPNYSSELNVNALLLGDSALYLCASSLGAGGPTDTQYFGPGTRLTVL.

This clonotype was picked up a small number of times. The chain has TRBV29-1 and TRBJ2-1, with a weak D call TRBD1 (6 bases). Germline CDR1 is SQVTM and CDR2 is ANQGSEA. Trimming took off 8 bases at V and 6 bases at J, with 17 bases between the two ends. The CDR3 runs to 13 residues. The CDR3 loop is CSFSAGVGNEQFF. The DNA of the CDR3 is TGCAGCTTCTCGGCAGGGGTTGGCAATGAGCAGTTCTTC.

This clonotype was detected many times. The CDR3 bases are TGTGCCAGCAGTTTAGTGGTCGGGATCCAGTACTTC. Its translation is CASSLVVGIQYF. The chain combines TRBV28 with TRBJ2-7, with D perhaps TRBD2 (5 bases). This CDR3 spans 12 amino acids. V was clipped by 2 bases and J by 10 bases, with 12 bases between them. The germline gives CDR1 MDHEN, CDR2 SYDVKM.